The T cell receptor (beta chain) described here comes from a study of shared clonotypes between healthy human individuals (dated by TCRdb to about 2020). About the investigation overall: A few men and two women, aged 18 to 49 years, made up the cohort. Per donor, three plates each were used for CD4 naive and CD4 memory, two for CD8 naive, and one for CD8 memory. To estimate repertoire size and how much clonotype sharing occurs between individuals, the study deeply sequenced the blood TCR repertoires of roughly 5 healthy adults. Different laboratories and diverse techniques were used to prepare libraries and sequence TCR repertoires, to increase sequencing depth and limit assay-specific biases. Each donor's leukapheresis produced roughly between roughly 0.94 and 9.5 billion PBMCs.

CD8 naive samples were obtained by positive selection for CCR7 among CD45RO-negative cells, yielding a CD45RA+CCR7+ population from which TemRA cells were excluded. Healthy HIV-negative adults with no recently reported acute infections or vaccinations were included as donors. Every donor was a Caucasian adult living in Nashville, Tennessee, USA. Blood was collected by leukapheresis, and PBMCs were isolated by Ficoll-Histopaque density gradient centrifugation and then cryopreserved in liquid nitrogen vapor phase. Purity and quantity of every magnetically sorted T cell population were checked by analytical flow cytometry. Each sorted fraction had its genomic DNA isolated and then quantified by UV absorbance on a Nanodrop 2000c. Notes on this clone: The antigen it binds to is not known. No much larger clone exists at a distance of one base, and base qualities are not known. In the same sample, other DNA sequences code for this CDR3.

CDR1 and CDR2, looked up from the germline V gene, are MGHRA and YSYEKL. The CDR3 goes from the cysteine to the phenylalanine over 16 residues. The CDR3 DNA has 48 bases and is translated from base 1. V was cut back by 0 bases and J by 0 bases, leaving a gap of 9 bases between them. The paper as a whole reports these results and caveats: Only blood was sampled, and tissue TCR repertoires likely differ from those in blood. Naive subsets generally had larger estimated clonotype richness than memory subsets. The genetic and exposure-history diversity represented was limited by the small number of donors. Based on pairwise subsampling, the degree of clonotype sharing among donors was expected to be affected by sequencing depth. Across a few donors, approximately 5% of naive CD4, roughly 3.5% of naive CD8, about 2% of memory CD4, and approximately 0.4% of memory CD8 clonotypes were shared. Even with the large sequencing depth, rarefaction of the sorted-subset datasets indicated that sequencing was incomplete. Higher generation probabilities were observed for clonotypes shared by all four sorted-subset donors than for non-shared clonotypes.

Using the deep immunoSEQ assay, TCR CDR3 regions were amplified from genomic DNA by multiplex PCR. Extracted genomic DNA from each cell subset was spread evenly across all wells of several immunoSEQ 96-well plates, with each plate serving as a replicate. Each replicate PCR for sorted subsets received roughly 200 ng genomic DNA, equal to tens of thousands of T cell genomes. The purified libraries were quantified using a Qubit 3.0 fluorometer, sized with a Bioanalyzer 2100, and then quantified again using the KAPA Library Quantification kit. A separate single-read 150-cycle Illumina NextSeq 550 flow cell was used to sequence each immunoSEQ 96-well plate. For the original study's pipeline: The immunoSEQ output contained only junctional sequences without quality scores, so filtering could not match that applied to full-length reads. Sequences were annotated with PyIR, a Python wrapper for IgBLAST v1.9, using IMGT germline references to assign V/J genes and CDR3. Reads with weak V/J assignments (E-value above 1e-6), missing CDR3, stop codons, out-of-frame junctions, or ambiguous translated residues were removed. A V3J clonotype was defined by an identical inferred V gene, J gene, and CDR3 amino acid sequence. To compute the percentage overlap between repertoires, the number of shared unique clonotypes was divided by the size of the smaller repertoire. Richness of each repertoire was evaluated using RTK rarefaction, the Chao1 estimator, and Recon v2.1 estimates of unobserved clonotypes. Generation probabilities for all TCRbeta clonotypes obtained by the gDNA method from several donors were computed using OLGA. TCRdb stores this immuneACCESS table with in-frame sequences only. Part of the clones is absent; in the studies checked, under half of the shortfall reflects unresolved V genes, and no reason is known for the rest. The V and J calls and clone size come from that table; D and trimming were worked out from the DNA. For this sample the table gives 600,000 or so clones, of which around 96% were detected only once. In total, the top ten clones hold 0.095% to 0.14% of the sample.

The TCR originated in a woman aged 25 to 39 in good health. Sequenced input: naive CD8+ T cells sorted from blood. The label giving this sample's cell subset or site can be read as: CD45RA+CCR7+. The sequence links TRBV4-1 to TRBJ1-5, with the D gene not confidently named. At the DNA level, the sequence is TGCGCCAGCAGCCAAGACGGCGGTCTTAGCAATCAGCCCCAGCATTTT. Protein translation: CASSQDGGLSNQPQHF.